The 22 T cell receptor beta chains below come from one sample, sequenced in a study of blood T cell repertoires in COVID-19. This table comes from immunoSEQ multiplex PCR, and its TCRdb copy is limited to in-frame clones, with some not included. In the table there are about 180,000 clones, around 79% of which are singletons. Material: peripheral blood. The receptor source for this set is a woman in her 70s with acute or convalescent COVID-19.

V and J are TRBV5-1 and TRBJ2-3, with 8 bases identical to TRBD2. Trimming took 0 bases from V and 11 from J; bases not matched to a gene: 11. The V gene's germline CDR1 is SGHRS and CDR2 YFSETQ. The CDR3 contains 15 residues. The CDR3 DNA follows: TGCGCCAGCAGCTTGGAAGCGGGAGCCGATCGGGAGCAGTATTTT. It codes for CASSLEAGADREQYF.

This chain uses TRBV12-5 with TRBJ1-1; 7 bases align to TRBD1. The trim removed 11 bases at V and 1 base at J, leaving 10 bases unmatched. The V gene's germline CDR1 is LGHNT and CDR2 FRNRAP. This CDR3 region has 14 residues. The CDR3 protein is CAWAPGQTNTEAFF. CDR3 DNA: TGTGCTTGGGCCCCGGGACAGACGAACACTGAAGCTTTCTTT.

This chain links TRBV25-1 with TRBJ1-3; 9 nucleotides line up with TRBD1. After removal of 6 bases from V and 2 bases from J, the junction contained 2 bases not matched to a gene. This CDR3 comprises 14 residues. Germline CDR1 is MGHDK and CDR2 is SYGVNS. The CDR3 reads CASRDRGAGNTIYF. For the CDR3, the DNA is TGTGCCAGCAGGGACAGGGGAGCTGGAAACACCATATATTTT. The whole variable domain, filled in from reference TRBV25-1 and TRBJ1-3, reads EADIYQTPRYLVIGTGKKITLECSQTMGHDKMYWYQQDPGMELHLIHYSYGVNSTEKGDLSSESTVSRIRTEHFPLTLESARPSHTSQYLCASRDRGAGNTIYFGEGSWLTVV.

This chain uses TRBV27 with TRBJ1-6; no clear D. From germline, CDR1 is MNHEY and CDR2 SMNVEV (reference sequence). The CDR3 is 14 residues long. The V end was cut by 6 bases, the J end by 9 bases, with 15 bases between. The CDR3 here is CASRTEYSTSPLHF. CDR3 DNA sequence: TGTGCCAGCAGAACAGAATATAGTACTTCACCCCTCCACTTT.

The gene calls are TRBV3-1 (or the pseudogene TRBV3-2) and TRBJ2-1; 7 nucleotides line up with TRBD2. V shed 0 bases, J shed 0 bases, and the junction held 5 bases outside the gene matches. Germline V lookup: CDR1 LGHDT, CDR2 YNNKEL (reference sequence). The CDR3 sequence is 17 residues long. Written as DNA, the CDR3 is TGTGCCAGCAGCCAAGATAGGCGGGGGTACTCCTACAATGAGCAGTTCTTC. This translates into CASSQDRRGYSYNEQFF.

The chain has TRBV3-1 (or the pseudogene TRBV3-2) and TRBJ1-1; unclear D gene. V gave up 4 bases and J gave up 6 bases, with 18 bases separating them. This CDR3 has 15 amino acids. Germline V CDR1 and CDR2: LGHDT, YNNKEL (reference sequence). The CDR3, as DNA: TGTGCCAGCAGCCGGAGTGGCGGGTCGTATCCTGAAGCTTTCTTT. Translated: CASSRSGGSYPEAFF.

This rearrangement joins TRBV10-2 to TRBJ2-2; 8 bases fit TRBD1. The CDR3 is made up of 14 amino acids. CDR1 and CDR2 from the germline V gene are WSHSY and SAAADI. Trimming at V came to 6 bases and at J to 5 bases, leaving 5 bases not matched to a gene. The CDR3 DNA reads TGCGCCAGCAGGAGGACAGGGAGGACCGGGGAGCTGTTTTTT. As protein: CASRRTGRTGELFF.

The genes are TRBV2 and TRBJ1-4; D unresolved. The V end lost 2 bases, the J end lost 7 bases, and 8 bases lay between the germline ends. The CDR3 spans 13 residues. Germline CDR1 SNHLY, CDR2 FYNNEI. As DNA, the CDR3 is TGTGCCAGCAGTGAAACGGGAATTGAAAAACTGTTTTTT. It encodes CASSETGIEKLFF.

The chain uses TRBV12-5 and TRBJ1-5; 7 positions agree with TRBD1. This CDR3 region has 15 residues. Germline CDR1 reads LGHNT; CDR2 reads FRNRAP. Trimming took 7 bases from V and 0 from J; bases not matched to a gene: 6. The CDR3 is CASAKGQFSNQPQHF. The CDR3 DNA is TGTGCTAGTGCTAAGGGACAGTTTAGCAATCAGCCCCAGCATTTT.

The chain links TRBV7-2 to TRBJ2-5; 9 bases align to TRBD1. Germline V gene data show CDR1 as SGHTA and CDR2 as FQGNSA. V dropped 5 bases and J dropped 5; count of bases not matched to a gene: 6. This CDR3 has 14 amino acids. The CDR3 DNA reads TGTGCCAGCAGCCGGGGACAGGGTGTGGAGACCCAGTACTTC. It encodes CASSRGQGVETQYF.

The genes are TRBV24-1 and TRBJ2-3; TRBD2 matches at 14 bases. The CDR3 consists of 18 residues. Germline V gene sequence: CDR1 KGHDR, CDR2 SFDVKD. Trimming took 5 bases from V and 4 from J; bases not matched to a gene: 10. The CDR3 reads CATSALGTSGRGADTQYF. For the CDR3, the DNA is TGTGCCACCAGTGCCTTAGGGACTAGCGGGAGAGGCGCAGATACGCAGTATTTT.

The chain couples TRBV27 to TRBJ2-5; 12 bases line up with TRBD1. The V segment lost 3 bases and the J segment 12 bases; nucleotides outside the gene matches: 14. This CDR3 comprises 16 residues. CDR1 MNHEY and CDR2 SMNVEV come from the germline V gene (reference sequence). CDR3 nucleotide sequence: TGTGCCAGCAGTTTTCTTTCGGGGACAGGGGGCTGGCGGGAGTACTTC. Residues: CASSFLSGTGGWREYF.

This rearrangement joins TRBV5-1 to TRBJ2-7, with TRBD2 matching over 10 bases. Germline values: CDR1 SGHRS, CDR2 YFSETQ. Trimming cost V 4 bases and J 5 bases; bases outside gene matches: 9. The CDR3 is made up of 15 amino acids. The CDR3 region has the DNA TGCGCCAGCAGCGGTAGCGGGAGGAGGGTTGACGAGCAGTACTTC. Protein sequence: CASSGSGRRVDEQYF.

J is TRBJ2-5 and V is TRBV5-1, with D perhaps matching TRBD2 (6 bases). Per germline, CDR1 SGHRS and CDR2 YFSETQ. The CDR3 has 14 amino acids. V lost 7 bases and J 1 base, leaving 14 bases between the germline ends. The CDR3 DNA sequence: TGCGCCAGCCGCGCCCCGGGAGTCCAAGAGACCCAGTACTTC. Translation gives CASRAPGVQETQYF.

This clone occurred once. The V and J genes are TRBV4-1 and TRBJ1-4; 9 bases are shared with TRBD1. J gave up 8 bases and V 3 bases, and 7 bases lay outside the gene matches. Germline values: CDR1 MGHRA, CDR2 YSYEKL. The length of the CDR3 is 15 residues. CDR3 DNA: TGCGCCAGCAGCCAGACCCCGGGACAGGGAGAAAAACTGTTTTTT. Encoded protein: CASSQTPGQGEKLFF.

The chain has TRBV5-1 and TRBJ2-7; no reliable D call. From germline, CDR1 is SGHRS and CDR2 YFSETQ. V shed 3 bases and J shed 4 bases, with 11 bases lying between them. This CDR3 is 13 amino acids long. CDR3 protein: CASSSNVGYEQYF. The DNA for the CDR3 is TGCGCCAGCAGCTCAAACGTCGGTTACGAGCAGTACTTC.

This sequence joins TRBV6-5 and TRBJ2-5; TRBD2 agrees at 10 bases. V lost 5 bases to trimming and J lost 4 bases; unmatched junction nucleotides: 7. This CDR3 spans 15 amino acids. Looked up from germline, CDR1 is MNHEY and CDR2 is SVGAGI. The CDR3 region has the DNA TGTGCCAGCAGTATCCCTAGCGGGAGTCGAGAGACCCAGTACTTC. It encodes CASSIPSGSRETQYF.

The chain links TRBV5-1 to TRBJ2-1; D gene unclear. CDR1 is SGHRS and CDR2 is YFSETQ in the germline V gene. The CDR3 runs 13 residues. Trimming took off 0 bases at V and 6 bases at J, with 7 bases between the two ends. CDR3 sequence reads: CASSLGVPNEQFF. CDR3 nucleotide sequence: TGCGCCAGCAGCTTGGGAGTTCCCAATGAGCAGTTCTTC.

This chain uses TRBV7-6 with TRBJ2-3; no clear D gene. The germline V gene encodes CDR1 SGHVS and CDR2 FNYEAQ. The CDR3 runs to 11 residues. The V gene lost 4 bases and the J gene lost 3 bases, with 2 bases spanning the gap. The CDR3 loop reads CASSSTDTQYF. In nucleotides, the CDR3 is TGTGCCAGCAGCTCGACAGATACGCAGTATTTT. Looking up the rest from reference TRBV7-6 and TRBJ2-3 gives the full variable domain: GAGVSQSPRYKVTKRGQDVALRCDPISGHVSLYWYRQALGQGPEFLTYFNYEAQQDKSGLPNDRFSAERPEGSISTLTIQRTEQRDSAMYRCASSSTDTQYFGPGTRLTVL.

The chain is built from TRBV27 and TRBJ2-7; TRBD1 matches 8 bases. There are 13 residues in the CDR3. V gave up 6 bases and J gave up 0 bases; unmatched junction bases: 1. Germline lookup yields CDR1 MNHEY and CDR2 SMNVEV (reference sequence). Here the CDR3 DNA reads TGTGCCAGCAGAGACAGGGGCTCCTACGAGCAGTACTTC. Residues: CASRDRGSYEQYF.

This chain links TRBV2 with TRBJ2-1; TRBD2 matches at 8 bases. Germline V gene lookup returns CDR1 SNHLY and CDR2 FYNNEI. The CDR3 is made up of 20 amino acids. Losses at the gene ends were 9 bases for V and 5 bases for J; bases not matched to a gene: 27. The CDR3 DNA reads TGTGCCAGGAGAGAGGAAGGTGGCGGGAGGCACAGACAACCGGACAATGAGCAGTTCTTC. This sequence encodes CARREEGGGRHRQPDNEQFF.

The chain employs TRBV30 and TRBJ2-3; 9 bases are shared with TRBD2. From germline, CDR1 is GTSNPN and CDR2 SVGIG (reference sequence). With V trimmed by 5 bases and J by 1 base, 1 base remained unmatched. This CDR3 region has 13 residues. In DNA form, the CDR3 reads TGTGCCTGGCGGACTAGCGGCACAGATACGCAGTATTTT. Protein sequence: CAWRTSGTDTQYF.